The 2 T cell receptor beta chains reported below all come from one sample, sequenced in a study of shared clonotypes between healthy human individuals. The method was immunoSEQ multiplex PCR; TCRdb's version includes in-frame clones alone and lacks a portion of them. The sample lists over 850,000 clones; around 78% were seen once. The sequencing sample was made of memory CD4+ T cells from PBMCs. Subset specified: CD45RA-negative fraction. These receptors all come from a man between 18 and 29 years old in good health. Some clones in this sample may be carry-over from other donors' samples.

As to this clone: Other DNA sequences in this specimen translate into the identical CDR3. V is TRBV5-1 and J is TRBJ1-5; D may be TRBD1 (5 bases). Germline-derived CDR1 and CDR2 are SGHRS and YFSETQ. V lost 0 bases and J 1 base, leaving 5 bases between the germline ends. CDR3 length: 14 residues. The CDR3 nucleotides read TGCGCCAGCAGCTTGGGACAGAGCAATCAGCCCCAGCATTTT. Encoded protein: CASSLGQSNQPQHF.

The J gene is TRBJ1-2, the V gene TRBV28, with D hard to call. Per the germline V gene, CDR1 is MDHEN and CDR2 is SYDVKM. The CDR3 runs to 16 residues. V was cut by 6 bases and J by 8 bases, with 25 bases left in between. CDR3 amino acids: CASSHGSGSSPGGYTF. The DNA for the CDR3 is TGTGCCAGCAGCCACGGGTCGGGCAGCTCACCGGGAGGCTACACCTTC.